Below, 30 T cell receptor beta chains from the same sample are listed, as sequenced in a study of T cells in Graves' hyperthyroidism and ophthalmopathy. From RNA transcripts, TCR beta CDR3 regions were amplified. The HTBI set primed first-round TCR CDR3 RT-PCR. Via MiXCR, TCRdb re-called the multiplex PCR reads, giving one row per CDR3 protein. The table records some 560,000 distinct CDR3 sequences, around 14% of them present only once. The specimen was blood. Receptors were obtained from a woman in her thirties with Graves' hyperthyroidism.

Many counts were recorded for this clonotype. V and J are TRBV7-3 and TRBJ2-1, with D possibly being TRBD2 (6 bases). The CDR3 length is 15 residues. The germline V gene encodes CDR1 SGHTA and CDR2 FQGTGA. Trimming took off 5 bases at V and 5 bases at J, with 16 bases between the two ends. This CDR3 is CASSTSGTGHNEQFF. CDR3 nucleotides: TGTGCCAGCAGCACCTCCGGGACTGGCCACAATGAGCAGTTCTTC.

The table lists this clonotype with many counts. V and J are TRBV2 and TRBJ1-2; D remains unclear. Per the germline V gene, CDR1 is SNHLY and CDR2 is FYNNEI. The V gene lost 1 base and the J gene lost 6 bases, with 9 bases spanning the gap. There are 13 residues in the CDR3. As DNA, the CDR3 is TGTGCCAGCAGTGAAGTTGGGGAGAATGGCTACACCTTC. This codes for CASSEVGENGYTF. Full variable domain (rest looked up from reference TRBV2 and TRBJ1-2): EPEVTQTPSHQVTQMGQEVILRCVPISNHLYFYWYRQILGQKVEFLVSFYNNEISEKSEIFDDQFSVERPDGSNFTLKIRSTKLEDSAMYFCASSEVGENGYTFGSGTRLTVV.

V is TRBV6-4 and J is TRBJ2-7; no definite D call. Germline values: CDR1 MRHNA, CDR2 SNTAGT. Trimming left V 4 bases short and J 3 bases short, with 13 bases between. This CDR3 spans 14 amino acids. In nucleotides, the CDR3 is TGTGCCAGCAGTGGGCGAGTACGGGTCTACGAGCAGTACTTC. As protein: CASSGRVRVYEQYF.

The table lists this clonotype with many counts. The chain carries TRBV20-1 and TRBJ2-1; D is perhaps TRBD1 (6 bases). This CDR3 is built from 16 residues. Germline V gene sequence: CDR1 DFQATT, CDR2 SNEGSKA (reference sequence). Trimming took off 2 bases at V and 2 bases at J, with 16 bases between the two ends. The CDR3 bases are TGCAGTGCTAGATCACCCCAGGGGCGGACCTACAATGAGCAGTTCTTC. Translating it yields CSARSPQGRTYNEQFF.

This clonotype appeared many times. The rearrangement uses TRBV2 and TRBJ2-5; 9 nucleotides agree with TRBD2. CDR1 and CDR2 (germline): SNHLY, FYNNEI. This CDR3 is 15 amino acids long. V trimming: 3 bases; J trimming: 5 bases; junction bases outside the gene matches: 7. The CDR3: CASSDFSGSGETQYF. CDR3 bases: TGTGCCAGCAGTGACTTTAGCGGGAGCGGTGAGACCCAGTACTTC.

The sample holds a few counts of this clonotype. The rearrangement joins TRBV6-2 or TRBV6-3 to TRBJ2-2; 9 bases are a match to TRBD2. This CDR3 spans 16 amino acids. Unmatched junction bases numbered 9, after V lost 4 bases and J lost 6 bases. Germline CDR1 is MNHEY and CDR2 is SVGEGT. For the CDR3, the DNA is TGTGCCAGCAGTTCCCAGCGGGCGGGAGGGCCCGGGGAGCTGTTTTTT. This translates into CASSSQRAGGPGELFF.

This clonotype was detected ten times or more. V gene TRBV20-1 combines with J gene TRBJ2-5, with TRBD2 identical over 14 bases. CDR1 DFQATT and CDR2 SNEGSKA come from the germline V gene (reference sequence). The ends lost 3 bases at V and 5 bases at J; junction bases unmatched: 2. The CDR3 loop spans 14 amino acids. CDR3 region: CSARGLAGDETQYF. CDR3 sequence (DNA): TGCAGTGCTAGGGGACTAGCGGGAGATGAGACCCAGTACTTC.

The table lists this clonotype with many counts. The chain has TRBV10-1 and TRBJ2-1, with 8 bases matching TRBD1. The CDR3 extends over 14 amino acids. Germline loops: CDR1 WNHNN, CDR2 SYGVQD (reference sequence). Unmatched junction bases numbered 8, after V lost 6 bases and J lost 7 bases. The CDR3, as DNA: TGCGCCAGCAGCCCGGGACAGGCTACGAATGAGCAGTTCTTC. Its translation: CASSPGQATNEQFF.

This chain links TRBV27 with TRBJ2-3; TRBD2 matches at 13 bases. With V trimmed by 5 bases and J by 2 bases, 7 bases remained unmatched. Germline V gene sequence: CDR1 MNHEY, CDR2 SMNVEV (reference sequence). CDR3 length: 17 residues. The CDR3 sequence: CASSAAGTSGNTDTQYF. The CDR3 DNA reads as TGTGCCAGCAGTGCGGCCGGGACTAGCGGGAACACAGATACGCAGTATTTT.

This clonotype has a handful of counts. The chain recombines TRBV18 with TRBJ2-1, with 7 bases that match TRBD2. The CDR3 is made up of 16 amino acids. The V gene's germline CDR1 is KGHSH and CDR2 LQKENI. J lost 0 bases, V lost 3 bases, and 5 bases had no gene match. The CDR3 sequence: CASSPPSGFSYNEQFF. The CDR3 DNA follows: TGTGCCAGCTCACCGCCTAGCGGTTTCTCCTACAATGAGCAGTTCTTC.

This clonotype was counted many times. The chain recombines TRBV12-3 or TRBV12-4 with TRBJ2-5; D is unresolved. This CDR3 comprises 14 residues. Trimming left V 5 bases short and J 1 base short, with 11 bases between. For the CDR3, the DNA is TGTGCCAGCAGTCTTTACACCGGCCAAGAGACCCAGTACTTC. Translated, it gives CASSLYTGQETQYF.

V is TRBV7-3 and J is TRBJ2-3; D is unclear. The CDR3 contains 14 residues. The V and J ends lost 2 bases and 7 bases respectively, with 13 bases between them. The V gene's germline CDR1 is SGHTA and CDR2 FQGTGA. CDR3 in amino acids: CASSLDSNMYTQYF. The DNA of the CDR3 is TGTGCCAGCAGCTTAGATTCCAACATGTATACGCAGTATTTT.

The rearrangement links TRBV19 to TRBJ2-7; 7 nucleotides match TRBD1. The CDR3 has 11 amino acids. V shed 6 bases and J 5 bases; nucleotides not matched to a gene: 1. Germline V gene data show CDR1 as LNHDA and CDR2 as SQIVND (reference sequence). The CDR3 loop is CASRTGNEQYF. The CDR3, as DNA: TGTGCCAGTAGGACAGGGAACGAGCAGTACTTC.

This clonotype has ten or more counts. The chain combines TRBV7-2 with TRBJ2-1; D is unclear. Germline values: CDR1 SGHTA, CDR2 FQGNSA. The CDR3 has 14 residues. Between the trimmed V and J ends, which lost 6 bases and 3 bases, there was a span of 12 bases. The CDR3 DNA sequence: TGTGCCAGCAGTCTTGACCCTTTCTACAATGAGCAGTTCTTC. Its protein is CASSLDPFYNEQFF.

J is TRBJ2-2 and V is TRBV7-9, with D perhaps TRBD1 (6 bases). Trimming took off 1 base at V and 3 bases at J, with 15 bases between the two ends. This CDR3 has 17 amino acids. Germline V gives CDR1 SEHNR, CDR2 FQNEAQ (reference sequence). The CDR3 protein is CASSLVAPGDDTGELFF. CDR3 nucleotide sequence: TGTGCCAGCAGCTTAGTTGCCCCAGGGGACGACACCGGGGAGCTGTTTTTT.

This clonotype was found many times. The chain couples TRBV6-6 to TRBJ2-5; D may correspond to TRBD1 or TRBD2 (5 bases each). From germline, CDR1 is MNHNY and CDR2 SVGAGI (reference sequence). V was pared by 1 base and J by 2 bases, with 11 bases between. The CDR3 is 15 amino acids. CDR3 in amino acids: CASSYYDRLQETQYF. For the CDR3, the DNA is TGTGCCAGCAGTTACTACGACAGACTACAAGAGACCCAGTACTTC.

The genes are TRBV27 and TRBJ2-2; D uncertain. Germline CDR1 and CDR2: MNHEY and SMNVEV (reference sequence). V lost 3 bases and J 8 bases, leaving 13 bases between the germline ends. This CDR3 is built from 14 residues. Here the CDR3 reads CASSFLYTSGELFF. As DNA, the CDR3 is TGTGCCAGCAGTTTTCTTTACACATCAGGGGAGCTGTTTTTT.

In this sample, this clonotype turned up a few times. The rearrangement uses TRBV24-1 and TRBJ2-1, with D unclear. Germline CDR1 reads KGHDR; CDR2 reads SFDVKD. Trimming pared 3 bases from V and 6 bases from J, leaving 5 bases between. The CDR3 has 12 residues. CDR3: CATSDSGNEQFF. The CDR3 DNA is TGTGCCACCAGTGATAGTGGCAATGAGCAGTTCTTC.

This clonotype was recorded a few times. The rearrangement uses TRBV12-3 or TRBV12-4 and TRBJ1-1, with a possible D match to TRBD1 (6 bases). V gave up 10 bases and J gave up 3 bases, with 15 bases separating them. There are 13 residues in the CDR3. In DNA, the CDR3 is TGTGCCATCCTGGGTCAGGGGTACACTGAAGCTTTCTTT. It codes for CAILGQGYTEAFF.

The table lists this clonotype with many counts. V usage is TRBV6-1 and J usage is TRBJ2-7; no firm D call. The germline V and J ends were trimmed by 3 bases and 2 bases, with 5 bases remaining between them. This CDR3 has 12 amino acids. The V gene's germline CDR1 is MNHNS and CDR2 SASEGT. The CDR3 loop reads CASSDYTYEQYF. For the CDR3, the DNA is TGTGCCAGCAGTGATTATACCTACGAGCAGTACTTC.

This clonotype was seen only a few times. This CDR3 is CASALQGNTEAFF. CDR3 coding DNA: TGTGCCAGCGCATTACAGGGGAACACTGAAGCTTTCTTT. This sequence joins TRBV6-1 and TRBJ1-1, with a possible D match to TRBD1 (6 bases). Trimming pared 8 bases from V and 1 base from J, leaving 11 bases between. This CDR3 comprises 13 residues. The germline gives CDR1 MNHNS, CDR2 SASEGT.

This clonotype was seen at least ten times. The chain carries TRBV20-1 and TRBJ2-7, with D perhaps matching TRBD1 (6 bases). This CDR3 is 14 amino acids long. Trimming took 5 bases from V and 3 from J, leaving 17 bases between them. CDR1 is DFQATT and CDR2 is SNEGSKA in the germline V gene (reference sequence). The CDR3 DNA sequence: TGCAGTGCTTCACCCAGGGGCCTAAGCTACGAGCAGTACTTC. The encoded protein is CSASPRGLSYEQYF.

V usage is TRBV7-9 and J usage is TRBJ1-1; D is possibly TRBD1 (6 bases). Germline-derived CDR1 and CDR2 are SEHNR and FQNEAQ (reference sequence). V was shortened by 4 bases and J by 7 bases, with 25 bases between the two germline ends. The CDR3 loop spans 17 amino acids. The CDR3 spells CASSSQNPGEFSIEAFF. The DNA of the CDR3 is TGTGCCAGCAGCTCCCAAAACCCAGGGGAATTTAGCATTGAAGCTTTCTTT.

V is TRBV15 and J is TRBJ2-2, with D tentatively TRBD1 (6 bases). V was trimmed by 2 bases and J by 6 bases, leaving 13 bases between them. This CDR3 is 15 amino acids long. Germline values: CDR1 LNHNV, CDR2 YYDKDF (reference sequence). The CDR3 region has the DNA TGTGCCACCAGCAGATTAAGACAGGTCCCCGGGGAGCTGTTTTTT. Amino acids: CATSRLRQVPGELFF.

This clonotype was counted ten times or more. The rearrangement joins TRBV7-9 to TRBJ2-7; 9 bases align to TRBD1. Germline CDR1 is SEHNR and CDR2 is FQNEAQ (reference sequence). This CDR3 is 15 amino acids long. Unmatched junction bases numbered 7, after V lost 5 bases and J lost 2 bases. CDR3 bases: TGTGCCAGCAGCAGAACAGGGGGCGCGACCTACGAGCAGTACTTC. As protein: CASSRTGGATYEQYF.

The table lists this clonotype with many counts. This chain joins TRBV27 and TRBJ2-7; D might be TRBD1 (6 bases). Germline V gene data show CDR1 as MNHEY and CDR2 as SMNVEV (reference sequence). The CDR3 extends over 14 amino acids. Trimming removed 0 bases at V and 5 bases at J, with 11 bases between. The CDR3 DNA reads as TGTGCCAGCAGTTTATCGGGCAGGGGACACGAGCAGTACTTC. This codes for CASSLSGRGHEQYF.

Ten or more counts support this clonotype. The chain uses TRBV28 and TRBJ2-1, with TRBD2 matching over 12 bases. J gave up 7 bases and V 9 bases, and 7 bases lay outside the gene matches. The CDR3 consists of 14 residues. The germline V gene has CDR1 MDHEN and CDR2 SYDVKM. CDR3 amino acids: CASLRLAGGNEQFF. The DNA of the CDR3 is TGTGCCAGTCTCCGGCTAGCGGGAGGGAATGAGCAGTTCTTC.

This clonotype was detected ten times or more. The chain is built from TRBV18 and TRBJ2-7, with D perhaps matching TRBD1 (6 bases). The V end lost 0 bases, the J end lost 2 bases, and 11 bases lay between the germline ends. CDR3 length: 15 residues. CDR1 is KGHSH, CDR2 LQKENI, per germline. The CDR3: CASSPPGQGPYEQYF. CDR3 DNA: TGTGCCAGCTCACCACCGGGGCAGGGGCCCTACGAGCAGTACTTC.

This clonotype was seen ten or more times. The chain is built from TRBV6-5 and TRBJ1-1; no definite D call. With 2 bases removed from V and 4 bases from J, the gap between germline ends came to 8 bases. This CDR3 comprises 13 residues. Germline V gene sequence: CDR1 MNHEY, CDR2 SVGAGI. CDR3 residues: CASSYEDGTEAFF. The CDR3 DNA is TGTGCCAGCAGTTACGAGGATGGCACTGAAGCTTTCTTT.

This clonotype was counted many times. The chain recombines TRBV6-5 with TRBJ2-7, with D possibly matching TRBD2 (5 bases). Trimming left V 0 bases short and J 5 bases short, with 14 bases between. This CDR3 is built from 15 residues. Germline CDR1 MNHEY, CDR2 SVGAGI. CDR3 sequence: CASSYSPPGSDEQYF. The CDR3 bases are TGTGCCAGCAGTTACTCGCCGCCGGGGTCCGACGAGCAGTACTTC.